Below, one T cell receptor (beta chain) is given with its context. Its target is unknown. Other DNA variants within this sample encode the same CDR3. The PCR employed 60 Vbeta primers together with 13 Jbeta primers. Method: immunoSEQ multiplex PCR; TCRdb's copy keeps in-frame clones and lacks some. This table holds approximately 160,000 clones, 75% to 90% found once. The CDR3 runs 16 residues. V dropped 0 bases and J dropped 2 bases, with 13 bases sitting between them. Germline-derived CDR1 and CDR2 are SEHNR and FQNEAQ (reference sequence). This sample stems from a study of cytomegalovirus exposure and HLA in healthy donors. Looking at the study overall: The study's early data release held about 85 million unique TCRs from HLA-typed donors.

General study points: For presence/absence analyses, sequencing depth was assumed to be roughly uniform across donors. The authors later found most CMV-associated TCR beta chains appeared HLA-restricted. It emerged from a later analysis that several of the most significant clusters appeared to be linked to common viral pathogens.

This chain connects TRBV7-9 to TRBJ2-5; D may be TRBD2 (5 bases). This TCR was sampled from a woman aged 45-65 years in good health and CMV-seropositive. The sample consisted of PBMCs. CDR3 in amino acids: CASSLATLATQETQYF. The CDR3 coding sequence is TGTGCCAGCAGCTTAGCTACCTTAGCGACTCAAGAGACCCAGTACTTC.